This T cell receptor (beta chain) was sequenced in a study of cytomegalovirus exposure and HLA in healthy donors. Study-level results: The CMV antigen specificity of a few CMV-associated chains was confirmed through in vitro analysis. Indistinguishable V segments, including TRBV6-2 and TRBV6-3, were excluded. In an earlier analysis, most TCR beta V segments were productive about 87% or about 30% of the time.

CDR3 length equals 14 residues. Germline lookup yields CDR1 GTSNPN and CDR2 SVGIG (reference sequence). V was pared by 3 bases and J by 4 bases, with 14 bases between. On this clone: The antigen remains undetermined.

Use of 60 Vbeta and 13 Jbeta primers characterized the PCR. Original processing methods: An analysis that came later counted 73 million or so unique TCR beta chains, around 10 million shared. The table came from immunoSEQ multiplex PCR; TCRdb's copy has only in-frame clones and leaves some out. The V and J calls and clone size were taken over from that table, and D and trimming were inferred from the DNA. Of tens of thousands of clones in the sample, 60% to 80% were seen once. V gene TRBV30 combines with J gene TRBJ2-3, with D possibly matching TRBD1 (5 bases). The specimen was PBMCs. This TCR derives from a woman younger than 45 in good health and CMV-seropositive. CDR3 nucleotide sequence: TGTGCCTGGAGCCCTGGGGCAGGGTCAGATACGCAGTATTTT. Protein product: CAWSPGAGSDTQYF.